Each of the 27 T cell receptor beta chains below was sequenced from the same sample in a study of T cells after yellow fever vaccination. TCRdb fed the 5' RACE reads into MiXCR, producing one record per CDR3 protein. The sample comprises 450,000 to 550,000 distinct CDR3 sequences, 21% of which are singletons, and about 16% rests with the top ten. The sequences come from PBMCs, collected about 20 days after the first yellow fever vaccination. These receptors came from a man aged 18-30 years who received the YFV17D yellow fever vaccine.

V gene TRBV7-2 combines with J gene TRBJ1-2; no clear D. The CDR3 spans 13 residues. V was pared by 1 base and J by 5 bases, with 8 bases between. Germline CDR1 is SGHTA and CDR2 is FQGNSA. The CDR3 protein is CASSLGLEYGYTF. DNA for the CDR3: TGTGCCAGCAGCTTAGGCCTCGAGTATGGCTACACCTTC.

This clonotype came up a few times. This chain uses TRBV5-6 with TRBJ2-1, with TRBD1 matching 11 bases. This CDR3 is 16 amino acids long. Germline loops: CDR1 SGHDT, CDR2 YYEEEE. J gave up 4 bases and V 7 bases, and 10 bases lay outside the gene matches. This CDR3 reads CASSPPGQGDYNEQFF. CDR3 coding DNA: TGTGCCAGCTCCCCCCCGGGACAGGGGGATTACAATGAGCAGTTCTTC.

This clonotype was observed a few times. The chain carries TRBV20-1 and TRBJ1-4; 7 nucleotides match TRBD1. The CDR3 spans 13 residues. The germline V gene has CDR1 DFQATT and CDR2 SNEGSKA (reference sequence). V was clipped by 5 bases and J by 1 base; unmatched bases: 1. CDR3 nucleotides: TGCAGTGCTCGACAGGGAACTAATGAAAAACTGTTTTTT. Translation gives CSARQGTNEKLFF.

This clonotype came up once. The chain links TRBV14 to TRBJ1-2; D is undetermined. The CDR3 sequence is 16 residues long. Trimming took off 0 bases at V and 7 bases at J, with 18 bases between the two ends. Looked up from germline, CDR1 is SGHDN and CDR2 is FVKESK. Here the CDR3 DNA reads TGTGCCAGCAGCCAAGATTCTACGGACCAGAGCCGTGGCTACACCTTC. As protein: CASSQDSTDQSRGYTF.

The table lists this clonotype with a few counts. The V gene is TRBV12-3 or TRBV12-4, the J gene TRBJ1-2, with TRBD1 as a possible D gene (6 bases). V was shortened by 4 bases and J by 8 bases, with 14 bases between the two germline ends. This CDR3 contains 13 residues. The CDR3 sequence is CASSSWGAGGYTF. The CDR3 DNA reads as TGTGCCAGCAGTTCATGGGGGGCAGGCGGCTACACCTTC.

In regard to this clonotype: A junction end diverges from the germline sequence, so it may reflect a read error. The rearrangement joins TRBV6-1 to TRBJ2-3, with TRBD2 as a possible D gene (5 bases). Germline V gene data show CDR1 as MNHNS and CDR2 as SASEGT. This CDR3 is 12 amino acids long. Written as DNA, the CDR3 is TGTGCCAGCAGTGGATCCCAAACCGGGGTGAATTTT. Encoded protein: CASSGSQTGVNF.

This clonotype has only a few counts. The V gene is TRBV9, the J gene TRBJ1-3; D unclear. The germline V and J ends were trimmed by 0 bases and 0 bases, with 7 bases remaining between them. CDR1 is SGDLS and CDR2 is YYNGEE in the germline V gene. This CDR3 region has 15 residues. The DNA of the CDR3 is TGTGCCAGCAGCGTAGGGTCAGTCTCTGGAAACACCATATATTTT. It yields the protein CASSVGSVSGNTIYF.

The table lists this clonotype with a few counts. The chain joins TRBV7-3 to TRBJ2-1, with 12 bases that match TRBD2. V gave up 1 base and J gave up 7 bases; unmatched junction bases: 5. Germline CDR1 is SGHTA and CDR2 is FQGTGA. There are 16 residues in the CDR3. The CDR3, as DNA: TGTGCCAGCAGCTTAATGGCTAGCGGGGGGGCGAATGAGCAGTTCTTC. This translates into CASSLMASGGANEQFF. Supplemented by reference TRBV7-3 and TRBJ2-1, the full variable domain reads GAGVSQTPSNKVTEKGKYVELRCDPISGHTALYWYRQSLGQGPEFLIYFQGTGAADDSGLPNDRFFAVRPEGSVSTLKIQRTERGDSAVYLCASSLMASGGANEQFFGPGTRLTVL.

This clonotype has only a few counts. In nucleotides, the CDR3 is TGTGCCAGCAGTTTTGACAGGGTCTCGGGGCAGTACTTC. This codes for CASSFDRVSGQYF. The chain couples TRBV6-6 to TRBJ2-7; 7 bases map to TRBD1. J gave up 9 bases and V 4 bases, and 9 bases lay outside the gene matches. CDR3 length equals 13 residues. The germline V gene has CDR1 MNHNY and CDR2 SVGAGI (reference sequence).

This chain links TRBV5-6 with TRBJ1-1; a weak D match, TRBD1 (6 bases). Germline V gene data show CDR1 as SGHDT and CDR2 as YYEEEE. Trimming pared 0 bases from V and 1 base from J, leaving 7 bases between. The CDR3 spans 14 residues. The CDR3 sequence: CASSLAGENTEAFF. The DNA for the CDR3 is TGTGCCAGCAGCTTGGCAGGGGAGAACACTGAAGCTTTCTTT.

Only one count was recorded for this clonotype. This chain joins TRBV6-5 and TRBJ2-2; maybe TRBD2 (6 bases). Germline V gene data show CDR1 as MNHEY and CDR2 as SVGAGI. V dropped 0 bases and J dropped 9 bases, with 14 bases sitting between them. The CDR3 covers 15 residues. The CDR3 loop reads CASSYSPTLARELFF. CDR3 sequence (DNA): TGTGCCAGCAGTTACTCGCCAACACTAGCCCGGGAGCTGTTTTTT.

This clonotype was seen a few times. The gene calls are TRBV24-1 and TRBJ2-1, with D possibly matching TRBD2 (5 bases). Deletions cut 5 bases from V and 2 bases from J, with 15 bases between. This CDR3 comprises 16 residues. CDR1 KGHDR and CDR2 SFDVKD come from the germline V gene. Here the CDR3 DNA reads TGTGCCACCAGTGGGGCTAGCCACGGCCCCTACAATGAGCAGTTCTTC. Encoded protein: CATSGASHGPYNEQFF.

The rearrangement uses TRBV12-3 or TRBV12-4 and TRBJ1-6; TRBD1 is a possible D gene (5 bases). The CDR3 runs to 15 residues. Trimming removed 4 bases at V and 8 bases at J, with 15 bases between. The CDR3 here is CASSSHGGSYSPLHF. The CDR3 nucleotides read TGTGCCAGCAGTTCCCACGGGGGAAGTTATTCACCCCTCCACTTT.

There are a few counts of this clonotype. V is TRBV28 and J is TRBJ1-1, with D possibly TRBD1 on 5 matching bases. The CDR3 has 15 residues. From germline, CDR1 is MDHEN and CDR2 SYDVKM. The V end was cut by 6 bases, the J end by 1 base, with 15 bases between. CDR3 nucleotide sequence: TGTGCCAGCAGAACTTCCGGGACGGGGAACACTGAAGCTTTCTTT. Translation gives CASRTSGTGNTEAFF. Supplemented by reference TRBV28 and TRBJ1-1, the full variable domain reads DVKVTQSSRYLVKRTGEKVFLECVQDMDHENMFWYRQDPGLGLRLIYFSYDVKMKEKGDIPEGYSVSREKKERFSLILESASTNQTSMYLCASRTSGTGNTEAFFGQGTRLTVV.

This clonotype was counted many times. The chain recombines TRBV4-3 with TRBJ2-1; a possible D gene is TRBD1 (5 bases). The length of the CDR3 is 14 residues. The germline gives CDR1 LGHNA, CDR2 YSLEER. Trimming took 0 bases from V and 10 from J, leaving 13 bases between them. CDR3 loop: CASSQESRAWEQFF. The CDR3 bases are TGCGCCAGCAGCCAAGAGAGCAGGGCCTGGGAGCAGTTCTTC.

This clonotype was counted only a few times. The chain is built from TRBV4-1 and TRBJ1-5; TRBD1 matches at 7 bases. CDR1 is MGHRA, CDR2 YSYEKL, per germline. V lost 4 bases to trimming and J lost 3 bases; unmatched junction nucleotides: 6. This CDR3 spans 15 amino acids. Here the CDR3 DNA reads TGCGCCAGCAGCCCGACAGGGAGGAACAATCAGCCCCAGCATTTT. This sequence encodes CASSPTGRNNQPQHF.

The rearrangement uses TRBV5-1 and TRBJ2-3; weak D call: TRBD1 (6 bases). Deletions cut 7 bases from V and 3 bases from J, with 12 bases between. The CDR3 length is 13 residues. Germline CDR1 and CDR2: SGHRS and YFSETQ. The CDR3, as DNA: TGCGCCAGCCATGACACAGGGACAGATACGCAGTATTTT. It specifies CASHDTGTDTQYF.

This clonotype showed up just a few times. Sequence at one end of the junction differs from germline and may be a read error. For the CDR3, the DNA is TGCAGCGCTGAATGGGGACAGCGGTTTGGAAACACCATATATTTT. Its translation: CSAEWGQRFGNTIYF. The J gene is TRBJ1-3, the V gene TRBV29-1; 7 bases match TRBD1. Per germline, CDR1 SQVTM and CDR2 ANQGSEA. The CDR3 spans 15 residues.

The CDR3 spells CSARRQLVSSTQYF. The DNA of the CDR3 is TGCAGTGCTAGGCGGCAGCTTGTTTCGTCTACGCAGTATTTT. The rearrangement uses TRBV20-1 and TRBJ2-3; D not resolved. CDR3 length equals 14 residues. The germline V gene has CDR1 DFQATT and CDR2 SNEGSKA (reference sequence). Trimming left V 3 bases short and J 8 bases short, with 18 bases between.

The gene calls are TRBV5-6 and TRBJ1-5, with 7 bases aligning to TRBD1. J was trimmed by 10 bases and V by 4 bases; bases with no gene match: 8. CDR1 is SGHDT and CDR2 is YYEEEE in the germline V gene. The CDR3 contains 13 residues. CDR3 coding DNA: TGTGCCAGCAGCCAGGGACAGACGGGCCCCCAGCATTTT. Its translation is CASSQGQTGPQHF.

This clonotype showed up just a few times. The chain carries TRBV9 and TRBJ2-2; TRBD2 matches 8 bases. Unmatched junction bases numbered 9, after V lost 0 bases and J lost 5 bases. The CDR3 has 17 amino acids. Germline loops: CDR1 SGDLS, CDR2 YYNGEE. The CDR3 nucleotides read TGTGCCAGCAGCGTAGATCCAGCGGGGGCTACAACCGGGGAGCTGTTTTTT. Amino acids: CASSVDPAGATTGELFF.

This clonotype was seen a few times. The chain carries TRBV7-2 and TRBJ1-5, with TRBD1 identical over 8 bases. The V gene's germline CDR1 is SGHTA and CDR2 FQGNSA. The V and J ends lost 5 bases and 5 bases, in that order; junction bases with no gene match: 5. This CDR3 region has 14 residues. The CDR3 sequence: CASSGTGGDQPQHF. The CDR3 nucleotides are TGTGCCAGCAGCGGGACAGGAGGGGATCAGCCCCAGCATTTT. The variable domain in full, with the rest retrieved from reference TRBV7-2 and TRBJ1-5, is GAGVSQSPSNKVTEKGKDVELRCDPISGHTALYWYRQSLGQGLEFLIYFQGNSAPDKSGLPSDRFSAERTGGSVSTLTIQRTQQEDSAVYLCASSGTGGDQPQHFGDGTRLSIL.

This chain joins TRBV5-1 and TRBJ1-3; D unresolved. The CDR3 length is 15 residues. V lost 1 base, J lost 0 bases, and 8 bases lay in between. CDR1 is SGHRS and CDR2 is YFSETQ in the germline V gene. CDR3 coding DNA: TGCGCCAGCAGCTTGTCCTTGAACTCTGGAAACACCATATATTTT. It specifies CASSLSLNSGNTIYF. Full variable domain (outside the CDR3, taken from reference TRBV5-1 and TRBJ1-3): KAGVTQTPRYLIKTRGQQVTLSCSPISGHRSVSWYQQTPGQGLQFLFEYFSETQRNKGNFPGRFSGRQFSNSRSEMNVSTLELGDSALYLCASSLSLNSGNTIYFGEGSWLTVV.

CDR3 loop: CSARELTRDPNTGELFF. Written as DNA, the CDR3 is TGCAGTGCTAGAGAATTGACGAGGGACCCGAACACCGGGGAGCTGTTTTTT. The genes are TRBV20-1 and TRBJ2-2; TRBD1 or TRBD2 may be the D gene (5 bases each). CDR1 and CDR2 from the germline V gene are DFQATT and SNEGSKA (reference sequence). This CDR3 is built from 17 residues. The V end lost 0 bases, the J end lost 0 bases, and 14 bases lay between the germline ends.

The J gene is TRBJ2-5, the V gene TRBV20-1, with a possible D match to TRBD2 (6 bases). CDR3 length: 16 residues. V was shortened by 0 bases and J by 2 bases, with 16 bases between the two germline ends. CDR1 is DFQATT, CDR2 SNEGSKA, per germline (reference sequence). The CDR3 DNA is TGCAGTGCTAGAGATCTCCCCTTTGGGGGGCAAGAGACCCAGTACTTC. Protein product: CSARDLPFGGQETQYF.

The chain is built from TRBV29-1 and TRBJ2-2; 7 bases agree with TRBD1. The ends lost 4 bases at V and 0 bases at J; junction bases unmatched: 5. This CDR3 is built from 15 residues. The germline V gene encodes CDR1 SQVTM and CDR2 ANQGSEA. The CDR3 bases are TGCAGCGTTGGGGGACAGACCGCGAACACCGGGGAGCTGTTTTTT. Its protein is CSVGGQTANTGELFF.

In this sample, this clonotype turned up a few times. The chain employs TRBV20-1 and TRBJ2-1; no clear D gene. The CDR3 totals 13 residues. Germline V gene sequence: CDR1 DFQATT, CDR2 SNEGSKA (reference sequence). The V and J ends lost 5 bases and 2 bases respectively, with 10 bases between them. The CDR3 spells CSAQVVTYNEQFF. In DNA, the CDR3 is TGCAGTGCTCAGGTTGTGACCTACAATGAGCAGTTCTTC.